This TCR beta chain was sequenced in a study of post-analysis software for immune sequencing data. Study-wide background: Recorded subtypes: relapsing-remitting, secondary progressive, progressive-relapsing; some patients unannotated. Regarding the study as a whole: Samples prepared in the same batch strongly co-clustered by F measure. Patients carried roughly five TRBV segments more frequently than controls did, and TRBV5-6, TRBV5-1 and TRBV20-1 were among them. Compared against controls, patients with multiple sclerosis displayed significantly lower normalized Chao1 diversity.

Note on this clonotype: Its cognate antigen is unknown.

The CDR3 covers 15 residues. CDR1 ENHRY and CDR2 SYGVKD come from the germline V gene. The germline V and J ends were trimmed by 2 bases and 0 bases, with 5 bases remaining between them. Carried by the TCR beta cDNA libraries were unique molecular identifiers. TCRdb used MiXCR to reprocess the PCR reads, holding one entry per CDR3 protein. The repertoire consists of about 820,000 distinct CDR3 sequences, with about 53% occurring once and the leading ten covering about 4.5%. This sequence originates from a girl between 10 and 17 years old with multiple sclerosis. Material for sequencing was blood. This sequence joins TRBV10-3 and TRBJ2-6, with no clear D. CDR3 nucleotides: TGTGCCATCAGTGAGGTCCGCTCTGGGGCCAACGTCCTGACTTTC. It yields the protein CAISEVRSGANVLTF.